This T cell receptor (beta chain) was documented in a study of T cell responses to AZD1222 COVID-19 vaccine. Clones were sequenced by immunoSEQ multiplex PCR, and TCRdb holds only the in-frame ones, with some missing. Of 90,000 to 120,000 clones in the sample, about 89% were seen once. Concerning this clone: The target antigen is unknown.

Trimming cost V 1 base and J 5 bases, with 12 bases left between them. Germline CDR1 and CDR2: LGHDT and YNNKEL (reference sequence). The CDR3 runs to 14 residues. Whole-study findings and limits: The repertoires were collected only after the peak T cell response. Baseline antibody screening turned up just a handful of seropositive AZD1222 recipients.

Sequenced material: peripheral blood, taken 28 days after the second AZD1222 dose. The chain uses TRBV3-1 (or the pseudogene TRBV3-2) and TRBJ2-7; tentatively, D is TRBD1 or TRBD2 (5 bases each). The origin of this receptor is an adult who received the AZD1222 COVID-19 vaccine. The CDR3 reads CASSQALGRHEQYF. The CDR3 DNA sequence: TGTGCCAGCAGCCAAGCCTTGGGACGTCACGAGCAGTACTTC.